This T cell receptor beta chain was recorded in a study of shared clonotypes between healthy human individuals. Whole-study context: Donors had three CD4 naive, three CD4 memory, two CD8 naive and one CD8 memory plate apiece.

The assay was immunoSEQ multiplex PCR, and TCRdb's table has in-frame clones only and misses some. The sample consists of around 510,000 clones, approximately 95% of them appearing once. The study drew all its donors from Caucasian adults living in Nashville, Tennessee. On this clone: What it binds is unknown. The same CDR3 can be traced to other DNA sequences in this sample.

The junction had 1 base not matched to a gene; V was cut back by 6 bases and J by 2 bases. Germline-derived CDR1 and CDR2 are MNHEY and SMNVEV (reference sequence). The CDR3 has 14 residues. Whole-study results and caveats: Represented diversity (both genetic and exposure-history) was limited by the small number of donors. Clonotypes not shared had lower generation probabilities than those common to all four donors.

This chain links TRBV27 with TRBJ2-1; TRBD2 aligns across 10 bases. The clonotype was recovered from a woman between 25 and 40 years old in good health. Input material: naive CD4+ T cells sorted from blood. Subset in this sample: CD45RA+ positively selected. The CDR3 sequence is CASSLAGAYNEQFF. DNA of the CDR3: TGTGCCAGCAGCCTAGCGGGAGCCTACAATGAGCAGTTCTTC.